The 8 T cell receptor beta chains listed next were all sequenced from one sample in a study of T cells of healthy individuals. One entry per CDR3 protein, called by TCRdb with MiXCR from the 5' RACE reads. The table lists some 100,000 distinct CDR3 sequences, around 17% of them singletons. All receptors derive from a human donor in good health.

This clonotype was seen a handful of times. The chain joins TRBV5-1 to TRBJ2-3; D gene unclear. Trimming took off 4 bases at V and 5 bases at J, with 11 bases between the two ends. The length of the CDR3 is 13 residues. From germline, CDR1 is SGHRS and CDR2 YFSETQ. Here the CDR3 reads CASSLIDGDTQYF. DNA for the CDR3: TGCGCCAGCAGCCTTATCGACGGAGATACGCAGTATTTT.

This clonotype was counted a few times. The CDR3 coding sequence is TGTGCCAGCAGCCCATTGGGGGGAGGCAACACTGAAGCTTTCTTT. This translates into CASSPLGGGNTEAFF. The gene calls are TRBV12-3 or TRBV12-4 and TRBJ1-1; TRBD1 might be the D (5 bases). The ends were cut back, 6 bases at V and 2 bases at J, with 16 bases in the middle. The CDR3 length is 15 residues.

This chain uses TRBV12-3 or TRBV12-4 with TRBJ2-5; perhaps TRBD1 as D (5 bases). Trimming took off 5 bases at V and 4 bases at J, with 11 bases between the two ends. The CDR3 runs to 13 residues. The CDR3 region is CASSPTAPETQYF. Written as DNA, the CDR3 is TGTGCCAGCAGTCCGACAGCCCCAGAGACCCAGTACTTC.

V is TRBV7-3 and J is TRBJ1-1; no definite D call. Germline-derived CDR1 and CDR2 are SGHTA and FQGTGA. The CDR3 is 13 amino acids. The ends were cut back, 0 bases at V and 11 bases at J, with 13 bases in the middle. For the CDR3, the DNA is TGTGCCAGCAGCTTAACATTTACTAGTGTTGCTTTCTTT. As protein: CASSLTFTSVAFF.

This clonotype was found a few times. The chain has TRBV5-1 and TRBJ2-1; a possible D gene is TRBD1 (7 bases). Germline V gives CDR1 SGHRS, CDR2 YFSETQ. This CDR3 is built from 16 residues. V lost 3 bases and J 8 bases, leaving 21 bases between the germline ends. This CDR3 reads CASSWGDRIIVYEQFF. As DNA, the CDR3 is TGCGCCAGCAGCTGGGGGGACAGAATTATAGTGTATGAGCAGTTCTTC. The entire variable domain, with the rest obtained from reference TRBV5-1 and TRBJ2-1, is as follows: KAGVTQTPRYLIKTRGQQVTLSCSPISGHRSVSWYQQTPGQGLQFLFEYFSETQRNKGNFPGRFSGRQFSNSRSEMNVSTLELGDSALYLCASSWGDRIIVYEQFFGPGTRLTVL.

The chain is built from TRBV5-1 and TRBJ2-3; D is unresolved. CDR3 length: 16 residues. Deletions cut 0 bases from V and 2 bases from J, with 13 bases between. Germline values: CDR1 SGHRS, CDR2 YFSETQ. The CDR3 DNA reads TGCGCCAGCAGCTTGGACGGGTTTTCGTCCACAGATACGCAGTATTTT. Protein product: CASSLDGFSSTDTQYF.

This clonotype showed up many times. The chain has TRBV12-3 or TRBV12-4 and TRBJ2-5; D unclear. Between the trimmed V and J ends, which lost 3 bases and 4 bases, there was a span of 6 bases. This CDR3 spans 12 amino acids. The CDR3 sequence is CASSFDVETQYF. CDR3 sequence (DNA): TGTGCCAGCAGTTTCGACGTAGAGACCCAGTACTTC.

This chain joins TRBV6-5 and TRBJ2-2; 9 nucleotides align to TRBD1. Per the germline V gene, CDR1 is MNHEY and CDR2 is SVGAGI. This CDR3 spans 17 amino acids. Trimming cost V 0 bases and J 10 bases; bases outside gene matches: 12. CDR3 protein: CASSYSGQGTGEAELFF. The CDR3 bases are TGTGCCAGCAGTTACTCGGGACAGGGAACCGGGGAGGCGGAGCTGTTTTTT.